Listed here are 27 T cell receptor beta chains from one sample, sequenced in a study of cytomegalovirus exposure and HLA in healthy donors. It was with 60 Vbeta and 13 Jbeta primers that the PCR ran. Clones were read by immunoSEQ multiplex PCR, and TCRdb kept only the in-frame ones, dropping some. The table has 150,000 or so clones, more than 75% seen once. What was sequenced was PBMCs. Source of these receptors: a female donor in good health and CMV-seronegative.

V and J are TRBV28 and TRBJ1-3; D not resolved. Trimming shortened V by 7 bases and J by 3 bases, and 13 bases separated the two germline ends. Germline-derived CDR1 and CDR2 are MDHEN and SYDVKM. CDR3 size: 14 residues. CDR3 DNA: TGTGCCAGCACTCCCACCTCAGTTGGAAACACCATATATTTT. It is translated as CASTPTSVGNTIYF. The full variable domain, completed using reference TRBV28 and TRBJ1-3, is DVKVTQSSRYLVKRTGEKVFLECVQDMDHENMFWYRQDPGLGLRLIYFSYDVKMKEKGDIPEGYSVSREKKERFSLILESASTNQTSMYLCASTPTSVGNTIYFGEGSWLTVV.

The chain is built from TRBV5-6 and TRBJ2-3; D unresolved. This CDR3 contains 13 residues. V was shortened by 4 bases and J by 0 bases, with 6 bases between the two germline ends. Germline values: CDR1 SGHDT, CDR2 YYEEEE. CDR3 bases: TGTGCCAGCAGCCCGACTAGCACAGATACGCAGTATTTT. Its protein is CASSPTSTDTQYF.

The rearrangement links TRBV27 to TRBJ1-1; TRBD1 aligns across 7 bases. After removal of 3 bases from V and 4 bases from J, the junction contained 5 bases not matched to a gene. This CDR3 contains 14 residues. Germline CDR1 MNHEY, CDR2 SMNVEV (reference sequence). CDR3 region: CASSFKGAITEAFF. The CDR3 coding sequence is TGTGCCAGCAGTTTCAAGGGGGCGATCACTGAAGCTTTCTTT.

V is TRBV6-4 and J is TRBJ2-6; D is possibly TRBD2 (5 bases). Looked up from germline, CDR1 is MRHNA and CDR2 is SNTAGT. The V end lost 10 bases, the J end lost 0 bases, and 16 bases lay between the germline ends. The CDR3 is made up of 16 amino acids. This CDR3 reads CAISGARSSGANVLTF. CDR3 in DNA: TGTGCCATCAGCGGCGCGAGGTCCTCTGGGGCCAACGTCCTGACTTTC.

The chain employs TRBV7-9 and TRBJ1-2; D is unclear. CDR1 and CDR2 from the germline V gene are SEHNR and FQNEAQ (reference sequence). This CDR3 contains 15 residues. V dropped 1 base and J dropped 4 bases, with 13 bases sitting between them. In DNA form, the CDR3 reads TGTGCCAGCAGCTTAGAAGCCAGGACTCCCTATGGCTACACCTTC. It encodes CASSLEARTPYGYTF.

The rearrangement joins TRBV27 to TRBJ1-1; possibly TRBD1 for D (5 bases). CDR3 length: 15 residues. Trimming removed 5 bases from V and 0 bases from J, with 13 bases in between. Germline lookup yields CDR1 MNHEY and CDR2 SMNVEV (reference sequence). CDR3 bases: TGTGCCAGCAGTCCCCCCGACAGCCTGAACACTGAAGCTTTCTTT. It yields the protein CASSPPDSLNTEAFF.

This clone was seen a few times. This chain links TRBV2 with TRBJ2-3, with 11 positions matching TRBD2. Germline V lookup: CDR1 SNHLY, CDR2 FYNNEI. The CDR3 runs to 14 residues. J was trimmed by 2 bases and V by 10 bases; bases with no gene match: 5. CDR3 residues: CATGLAGITDTQYF. CDR3 nucleotide sequence: TGTGCCACTGGACTAGCGGGTATCACAGATACGCAGTATTTT.

Here the CDR3 reads CASRTRFMNTEAFF. The CDR3 DNA follows: TGTGCCAGCCGGACTCGGTTCATGAACACTGAAGCTTTCTTT. The chain is built from TRBV27 and TRBJ1-1; D ambiguous. The CDR3 is 14 amino acids. Per germline, CDR1 MNHEY and CDR2 SMNVEV (reference sequence). Trimming stripped 8 bases from V and 0 bases from J, with 13 bases between.

The genes are TRBV6-4 and TRBJ1-2; 9 bases map to TRBD1. Trimming took 0 bases from V and 4 from J; bases not matched to a gene: 6. CDR1 is MRHNA, CDR2 SNTAGT, per germline. The CDR3 is made up of 16 amino acids. The CDR3 coding sequence is TGTGCCAGCAGTGACTCTGGGGACAGGGTGCTCTATGGCTACACCTTC. This sequence encodes CASSDSGDRVLYGYTF.

In this sample, this clone turned up a few times. V usage is TRBV28 and J usage is TRBJ1-3; D unresolved. The CDR3 has 13 residues. In germline, CDR1 is MDHEN, CDR2 SYDVKM. The V gene lost 8 bases and the J gene lost 0 bases, with 8 bases spanning the gap. In DNA, the CDR3 is TGTGCCAGCGGAGGCCACTCTGGAAACACCATATATTTT. Protein product: CASGGHSGNTIYF. The full variable domain, in which reference TRBV28 and TRBJ1-3 provide the parts outside the CDR3, is DVKVTQSSRYLVKRTGEKVFLECVQDMDHENMFWYRQDPGLGLRLIYFSYDVKMKEKGDIPEGYSVSREKKERFSLILESASTNQTSMYLCASGGHSGNTIYFGEGSWLTVV.

The genes are TRBV6-5 and TRBJ1-3; tentatively, D is TRBD1 (5 bases). The length of the CDR3 is 14 residues. The V and J ends lost 6 bases and 4 bases respectively, with 13 bases between them. Looked up from germline, CDR1 is MNHEY and CDR2 is SVGAGI. The CDR3 here is CASSRGTAGNTIYF. For the CDR3, the DNA is TGTGCCAGCAGCCGCGGGACTGCCGGAAACACCATATATTTT.

The chain couples TRBV6-5 to TRBJ2-1; 12 bases align to TRBD2. This CDR3 contains 15 residues. Germline trimming cut 6 bases from V and 7 bases from J; bases unmatched to any gene: 7. CDR1 is MNHEY, CDR2 SVGAGI, per germline. The CDR3 sequence is CASSPGLAGRNEQFF. The DNA of the CDR3 is TGTGCCAGCAGCCCCGGACTAGCGGGACGGAATGAGCAGTTCTTC.

This chain uses TRBV7-2 with TRBJ1-5; D might be TRBD1 (5 bases). V was cut by 1 base and J by 3 bases, with 7 bases left in between. Germline CDR1 is SGHTA and CDR2 is FQGNSA. The CDR3 covers 14 residues. The CDR3: CASSLGGNNQPQHF. The DNA for the CDR3 is TGTGCCAGCAGCTTAGGGGGCAACAATCAGCCCCAGCATTTT.

V is TRBV30 and J is TRBJ2-3; D perhaps matches TRBD2 (6 bases). Trimming cost V 1 base and J 0 bases, with 11 bases left between them. The germline gives CDR1 GTSNPN, CDR2 SVGIG (reference sequence). There are 15 residues in the CDR3. The CDR3 DNA reads TGTGCCTGGAGTGGCGGGGTCTCTAGCACAGATACGCAGTATTTT. This encodes CAWSGGVSSTDTQYF.

This clone was observed a handful of times. The chain recombines TRBV28 with TRBJ2-7; TRBD1 aligns across 10 bases. CDR1 is MDHEN, CDR2 SYDVKM, per germline. The V and J ends lost 10 bases and 2 bases, in that order; junction bases with no gene match: 5. The CDR3 is 13 amino acids. The CDR3 coding sequence is TGTGCCACCGGGACAGGGGCACCCTACGAGCAGTACTTC. The encoded protein is CATGTGAPYEQYF.

The chain carries TRBV28 and TRBJ1-2, with TRBD1 as a possible D gene (5 bases). Germline V gives CDR1 MDHEN, CDR2 SYDVKM. Trimming cost V 3 bases and J 8 bases, with 10 bases left between them. The CDR3 has 12 residues. CDR3 residues: CASSFPWGGYTF. The CDR3 region has the DNA TGTGCCAGCAGTTTCCCGTGGGGCGGCTACACCTTC.

This chain connects TRBV7-9 to TRBJ1-2; 8 bases map to TRBD1. This CDR3 has 15 amino acids. CDR1 and CDR2 from the germline V gene are SEHNR and FQNEAQ (reference sequence). V was pared by 5 bases and J by 0 bases, with 5 bases of the junction left unmatched. Here the CDR3 DNA reads TGTGCCAGCAGCGAACTGGACAGGGCTAACTATGGCTACACCTTC. Translating it yields CASSELDRANYGYTF.

The sample holds one count of this clone. This sequence joins TRBV30 and TRBJ2-7; D ambiguous. Trimming removed 1 base at V and 5 bases at J, with 9 bases between. CDR3 length: 12 amino acids. Germline V CDR1 and CDR2: GTSNPN, SVGIG (reference sequence). The CDR3 DNA is TGTGCCTGGAGTGGACTTTCCCACGAGCAGTACTTC. Translating gives CAWSGLSHEQYF. Full variable domain (remainder filled in from reference TRBV30 and TRBJ2-7): SQTIHQWPATLVQPVGSPLSLECTVEGTSNPNLYWYRQAAGRGLQLLFYSVGIGQISSEVPQNLSASRPQDRQFILSSKKLLLSDSGFYLCAWSGLSHEQYFGPGTRLTVT.

In regard to this clone: Germline is not matched at one junction end, which may reflect a read error. The genes are TRBV6-5 and TRBJ1-1; 7 bases match TRBD1. The CDR3 length is 11 residues. From germline, CDR1 is MNHEY and CDR2 SVGAGI. CDR3 region: CASSQGQSLLF. For the CDR3, the DNA is TGTGCCAGCAGCCAGGGACAGTCCTTACTCTTT.

This sequence joins TRBV6-6 and TRBJ2-1; tentatively, D is TRBD1 (5 bases). This CDR3 has 13 amino acids. CDR1 MNHNY and CDR2 SVGAGI come from the germline V gene (reference sequence). The V end was cut by 6 bases, the J end by 4 bases, with 10 bases between. The DNA of the CDR3 is TGTGCCAGCAGCATGGACAAGTACAATGAGCAGTTCTTC. This encodes CASSMDKYNEQFF.

The chain recombines TRBV5-1 with TRBJ2-5; no firm D call. CDR3 length equals 15 residues. Trimming stripped 5 bases from V and 5 bases from J, with 19 bases between. Germline CDR1 is SGHRS and CDR2 is YFSETQ. The CDR3 region has the DNA TGCGCCAGCAGTCCGCCTGGCGGCGGCGTGGAGACCCAGTACTTC. Encoded protein: CASSPPGGGVETQYF. Full variable domain (remainder filled in from reference TRBV5-1 and TRBJ2-5): KAGVTQTPRYLIKTRGQQVTLSCSPISGHRSVSWYQQTPGQGLQFLFEYFSETQRNKGNFPGRFSGRQFSNSRSEMNVSTLELGDSALYLCASSPPGGGVETQYFGPGTRLLVL.

Concerning this clone itself: The same CDR3 can be traced to other DNA sequences in this sample. The chain couples TRBV5-1 to TRBJ2-3, with D possibly being TRBD2 (6 bases). The CDR3 is made up of 14 amino acids. Between the trimmed V and J ends, which lost 0 bases and 3 bases, there was a span of 8 bases. CDR1 is SGHRS, CDR2 YFSETQ, per germline. CDR3 in amino acids: CASSLAGGTDTQYF. CDR3 nucleotide sequence: TGCGCCAGCAGCTTGGCCGGAGGGACAGATACGCAGTATTTT.

J is TRBJ2-1 and V is TRBV7-2; no clear D. V gave up 0 bases and J gave up 9 bases, with 12 bases separating them. This CDR3 is 14 amino acids long. From germline, CDR1 is SGHTA and CDR2 FQGNSA. CDR3 DNA sequence: TGTGCCAGCAGCTTAGCATCGAGGCGCAGTGAGCAGTTCTTC. Translation: CASSLASRRSEQFF.

The genes are TRBV4-2 and TRBJ2-7, with D uncertain. This CDR3 has 13 residues. V was cut by 0 bases and J by 2 bases, with 5 bases left in between. Germline CDR1 reads LGHNA; CDR2 reads YNFKEQ. The DNA for the CDR3 is TGTGCCAGCAGCCAAGATGGCCCCTACGAGCAGTACTTC. This codes for CASSQDGPYEQYF.

V gene TRBV6-5 combines with J gene TRBJ1-2, with 8 bases identical to TRBD1. Germline V lookup: CDR1 MNHEY, CDR2 SVGAGI. With 8 bases clipped from V and 4 bases from J, the junction kept 12 bases outside the gene matches. The length of the CDR3 is 15 residues. The CDR3 bases are TGTGCCAGCTCCGACCCCGGGACAGGTCTCTATGGCTACACCTTC. As protein: CASSDPGTGLYGYTF.

CDR3 amino acids: CSSKYGETQYF. In DNA, the CDR3 is TGCAGTTCTAAGTACGGGGAGACCCAGTACTTC. The chain employs TRBV20-1 and TRBJ2-5; D remains unclear. The CDR3 is made up of 11 amino acids. The germline CDR1 and CDR2 sequences are DFQATT and SNEGSKA (reference sequence). V gave up 8 bases and J gave up 5 bases, with 12 bases separating them.

In this sample, this clone turned up once. CDR3 bases: TGTGCCAGCAGTGAAGTGCCAGGGGGCAGCACAGATACGCAGTATTTT. Residues: CASSEVPGGSTDTQYF. The gene calls are TRBV6-1 and TRBJ2-3; 8 bases map to TRBD1. The V and J ends lost 1 base and 0 bases, in that order; junction bases with no gene match: 3. CDR3 length equals 16 residues. CDR1 is MNHNS, CDR2 SASEGT, per germline.